One sample yielded the 29 T cell receptor beta chains listed below, sequenced in a study of metastatic and nonmetastatic thyroid tumors. TCRdb reprocessed the PCR reads using MiXCR. The repertoire includes more than 10,000 clones, under 30% of them detected once, and 12% sits in the top ten. Patients were all untreated before their thyroid surgery. Sequenced input: tumor tissue. These receptor sequences come from a female donor with papillary thyroid cancer or a benign thyroid nodule (not recorded which). Some clones in this sample may be carry-over from other donors' samples.

In its sample, this clone was seen many times. This chain uses TRBV5-6 with TRBJ2-7, with TRBD1 identical over 9 bases. The germline gives CDR1 SGHDT, CDR2 YYEEEE. Unmatched junction bases numbered 7, after V lost 3 bases and J lost 6 bases. CDR3 size: 14 residues. The CDR3 sequence: CASSWDRASVEQYF. Here the CDR3 DNA reads TGTGCCAGCAGCTGGGACAGGGCGTCGGTCGAGCAGTACTTC.

V and J are TRBV12-3 or TRBV12-4 and TRBJ2-1; a weak D match, TRBD2 (5 bases). V was shortened by 6 bases and J by 2 bases, with 17 bases between the two germline ends. The CDR3 loop spans 16 amino acids. The CDR3 sequence: CASSIWVGSTYNEQFF. The CDR3 region has the DNA TGTGCCAGCAGCATTTGGGTGGGGAGTACCTACAATGAGCAGTTCTTC.

This clone was recorded many times. The chain is built from TRBV2 and TRBJ2-1; 11 nucleotides align to TRBD2. The CDR3 has 15 residues. From germline, CDR1 is SNHLY and CDR2 FYNNEI. The J segment lost 1 base and the V segment lost 7 bases, leaving 3 bases of the junction unmatched. In nucleotides, the CDR3 is TGTGCCAGCAACAGACTAGCGGGATCCTACAATGAGCAGTTCTTC. Its translation: CASNRLAGSYNEQFF. Using reference TRBV2 and TRBJ2-1 for the parts outside the CDR3, the full variable domain is EPEVTQTPSHQVTQMGQEVILRCVPISNHLYFYWYRQILGQKVEFLVSFYNNEISEKSEIFDDQFSVERPDGSNFTLKIRSTKLEDSAMYFCASNRLAGSYNEQFFGPGTRLTVL.

A word on this clone: The conserved phenylalanine or tryptophan normally closing the CDR3 is absent here, so this likely arose from a read error. The chain couples TRBV7-9 to TRBJ1-2; 7 bases are shared with TRBD1. The germline V gene has CDR1 SEHNR and CDR2 FQNEAQ (reference sequence). This CDR3 is 13 amino acids long. V lost 7 bases, J lost 6 bases, and 8 bases stayed unmatched. CDR3 nucleotides: TGTGCCAGCATCCTAACAGGGGACCATGGCTACACCTCC. This codes for CASILTGDHGYTS.

By sample fraction, this clone is medium-sized. This sequence joins TRBV9 and TRBJ2-1; possible D gene TRBD2, 5 bases. CDR1 and CDR2 from the germline V gene are SGDLS and YYNGEE. The V gene lost 0 bases and the J gene lost 5 bases, with 6 bases spanning the gap. This CDR3 region has 13 residues. The CDR3 protein is CASSVGGNNEQFF. In DNA, the CDR3 is TGTGCCAGCAGCGTAGGAGGGAACAATGAGCAGTTCTTC.

In its sample, this clone is medium-sized. This sequence joins TRBV18 and TRBJ2-2; D call uncertain. CDR1 is KGHSH and CDR2 is LQKENI in the germline V gene. CDR3 length: 15 residues. V lost 3 bases and J lost 0, with 8 bases in between. The CDR3 spells CASSPRIANTGELFF. The CDR3 nucleotides read TGTGCCAGCTCACCGCGGATAGCGAACACCGGGGAGCTGTTTTTT.

This clone was recorded a few times. Mismatch with germline at one junction end may stem from a read error. The J gene is TRBJ2-7, the V gene TRBV7-8; D gene unclear. This CDR3 spans 12 amino acids. Germline V gene lookup returns CDR1 SGHVS and CDR2 FQNEAQ. The CDR3: CASSLVVYDQYF. CDR3 DNA: TGTGCCAGCAGCTTAGTGGTCTACGATCAGTACTTC. Looking up the rest from reference TRBV7-8 and TRBJ2-7 gives the full variable domain: GAGVSQSPRYKVAKRGQDVALRCDPISGHVSLFWYQQALGQGPEFLTYFQNEAQLDKSGLPSDRFFAERPEGSVSTLKIQRTQQEDSAVYLCASSLVVYDQYFGPGTRLTVT.

This clone has a count of ten or more. The chain employs TRBV28 and TRBJ1-1, with D perhaps TRBD1 (5 bases). Germline V CDR1 and CDR2: MDHEN, SYDVKM. The CDR3 totals 11 residues. Trimming cost V 5 bases and J 11 bases, with 12 bases left between them. The DNA of the CDR3 is TGTGCCAGCAGTGAGGGGCGGACGGCTTTCTTT. Protein sequence: CASSEGRTAFF.

The chain links TRBV27 to TRBJ1-2; 9 positions agree with TRBD1. J gave up 2 bases and V 3 bases, and 4 bases lay outside the gene matches. The CDR3 has 15 residues. Per germline, CDR1 MNHEY and CDR2 SMNVEV (reference sequence). The CDR3 DNA reads TGTGCCAGCAGTTTTACAGGGGGCAGAAACTATGGCTACACCTTC. Translation: CASSFTGGRNYGYTF.

The chain couples TRBV13 to TRBJ1-6, with a tentative D call TRBD1 (6 bases). V gave up 11 bases and J gave up 8 bases, with 19 bases separating them. The CDR3 has 14 residues. Germline-derived CDR1 and CDR2 are PRHDT and FYEKMQ (reference sequence). The CDR3 loop is CACRGQLSDSPLHF. In nucleotides, the CDR3 is TGTGCCTGCCGGGGGCAGTTGAGTGATTCACCCCTCCACTTT.

This clone is deemed medium-sized. The chain is built from TRBV6-2 or TRBV6-3 and TRBJ2-4; TRBD2 agrees at 8 bases. After removal of 2 bases from V and 1 base from J, the junction contained 10 bases not matched to a gene. The CDR3 spans 18 residues. The germline gives CDR1 MNHEY, CDR2 SVGEGT. The CDR3 nucleotides are TGTGCCAGCAGTTACAGGGCTAGCGGGCGCGAGGCCAAAAACATTCAGTACTTC. This translates into CASSYRASGREAKNIQYF.

This clone was seen ten or more times. This rearrangement joins TRBV4-2 to TRBJ2-3, with 7 bases aligning to TRBD2. Trimming took 4 bases from V and 0 from J; bases not matched to a gene: 10. The CDR3 totals 17 residues. Germline assignment: CDR1 LGHNA and CDR2 YNFKEQ. CDR3 DNA: TGTGCCAGCAGCCCGAAGGGAGGGTTCACTAGCACAGATACGCAGTATTTT. Translation gives CASSPKGGFTSTDTQYF.

The chain uses TRBV20-1 and TRBJ1-5; D remains unclear. The germline V and J ends were trimmed by 2 bases and 0 bases, with 14 bases remaining between them. The CDR3 spans 16 residues. In germline, CDR1 is DFQATT, CDR2 SNEGSKA (reference sequence). CDR3 protein: CSARPWEEYSNQPQHF. DNA for the CDR3: TGCAGTGCTAGACCCTGGGAAGAATATAGCAATCAGCCCCAGCATTTT.

By sample share, this clone is medium-sized. J is TRBJ2-7 and V is TRBV19; no definite D call. This CDR3 is 15 amino acids long. V lost 2 bases and J lost 2, with 13 bases in between. From germline, CDR1 is LNHDA and CDR2 SQIVND (reference sequence). The CDR3 DNA sequence: TGTGCCAGTAGTATAAGGTCAGCTCCAACCTACGAGCAGTACTTC. Amino acids: CASSIRSAPTYEQYF.

Notes on this clone: At one end, the junction sequence differs from germline, possibly due to a read error. V usage is TRBV7-2 and J usage is TRBJ2-1; TRBD1 matches 12 bases. The CDR3 extends over 17 amino acids. The germline gives CDR1 SGHTA, CDR2 FQGNSA. CDR3 sequence reads: CACSLAVPGQGACEQFF. The DNA for the CDR3 is TGTGCCTGCAGCTTAGCGGTTCCGGGACAGGGGGCCTGTGAGCAGTTCTTC.

This clone was found many times. The chain is built from TRBV9 and TRBJ2-3, with a tentative D call TRBD2 (5 bases). The CDR3 consists of 13 residues. From germline, CDR1 is SGDLS and CDR2 YYNGEE. The V gene lost 0 bases and the J gene lost 9 bases, with 11 bases spanning the gap. Here the CDR3 reads CASSVVTGGTQYF. The CDR3 nucleotides read TGTGCCAGCAGCGTAGTAACCGGAGGAACGCAGTATTTT.

This clone was seen at least ten times. V gene TRBV28 combines with J gene TRBJ1-2, with 9 bases aligning to TRBD1. Unmatched junction bases numbered 6, after V lost 6 bases and J lost 4 bases. The CDR3 contains 14 residues. The germline V gene encodes CDR1 MDHEN and CDR2 SYDVKM. The chain's CDR3 is CASSRDRAFYGYTF. The CDR3 region has the DNA TGTGCCAGCAGCCGGGACAGGGCTTTCTATGGCTACACCTTC.

The table lists this clone with a few counts. This chain joins TRBV19 and TRBJ1-5; D ambiguous. Per germline, CDR1 LNHDA and CDR2 SQIVND (reference sequence). There are 13 residues in the CDR3. V dropped 3 bases and J dropped 7 bases, with 10 bases sitting between them. Here the CDR3 DNA reads TGTGCCAGTAGTATGGCGAGTGGGCAGCCCCAGCATTTT. This gives the protein CASSMASGQPQHF.

Of note for this clone: The junction and the germline gene differ at one end; a read error may be behind it. This rearrangement joins TRBV25-1 to TRBJ1-6; no clear D gene. Germline V CDR1 and CDR2: MGHDK, SYGVNS. This CDR3 spans 13 amino acids. This CDR3 is CASSEGGLSPLDF. As DNA, the CDR3 is TGTGCCAGCAGTGAAGGTGGGTTATCACCCCTCGACTTT.

This clone was found a few times. This may be a read error: a much more frequent sequence differs by one nucleotide. The genes are TRBV6-1 and TRBJ2-7; the match to TRBD2 covers 7 bases. This CDR3 comprises 16 residues. V lost 8 bases to trimming and J lost 3 bases; unmatched junction nucleotides: 16. Germline values: CDR1 MNHNS, CDR2 SASEGT. The CDR3 here is CASLLGTSGAVYEQYF. The CDR3, as DNA: TGTGCCAGCCTACTCGGAACCAGCGGGGCCGTCTACGAGCAGTACTTC.

There are a few counts of this clone. This rearrangement joins TRBV27 to TRBJ1-2, with a possible D match to TRBD1 (6 bases). V was clipped by 8 bases and J by 2 bases, with 9 bases between them. Germline CDR1 is MNHEY and CDR2 is SMNVEV (reference sequence). The length of the CDR3 is 12 residues. The CDR3 loop reads CASGQRNYGYTF. The CDR3, as DNA: TGTGCCAGCGGACAGAGAAACTATGGCTACACCTTC.

By sample share, this clone is medium-sized. The rearrangement links TRBV28 to TRBJ2-1, with TRBD2 identical over 7 bases. Germline assignment: CDR1 MDHEN and CDR2 SYDVKM. The CDR3 runs to 16 residues. J gave up 0 bases and V 6 bases, and 8 bases lay outside the gene matches. CDR3 sequence (DNA): TGTGCCAGCAGGGGGTTGGGGGGGTACTCCTACAATGAGCAGTTCTTC. Its translation: CASRGLGGYSYNEQFF. Full variable domain (remainder filled in from reference TRBV28 and TRBJ2-1): DVKVTQSSRYLVKRTGEKVFLECVQDMDHENMFWYRQDPGLGLRLIYFSYDVKMKEKGDIPEGYSVSREKKERFSLILESASTNQTSMYLCASRGLGGYSYNEQFFGPGTRLTVL.

This clone showed up many times. V is TRBV10-3 and J is TRBJ2-7; maybe TRBD1 (5 bases). The CDR3 length is 11 residues. The V end lost 3 bases, the J end lost 12 bases, and 12 bases lay between the germline ends. The germline gives CDR1 ENHRY, CDR2 SYGVKD. The CDR3: CAISEGAGVYF. CDR3 nucleotide sequence: TGTGCCATCAGTGAAGGGGCTGGCGTGTACTTC.

This clone was detected ten times or more. The identical CDR3 is also encoded by other nucleotide sequences in the sample. J is TRBJ2-3 and V is TRBV29-1, with TRBD1 identical over 7 bases. V was pared by 3 bases and J by 1 base, with 1 base of the junction left unmatched. The CDR3 is made up of 13 amino acids. In germline, CDR1 is SQVTM, CDR2 ANQGSEA. The CDR3 sequence is CSVDGTGTDTQYF. The DNA of the CDR3 is TGCAGCGTTGACGGGACAGGCACAGATACGCAGTATTTT.

This clone was seen at least ten times. The V call is TRBV5-1, the J call TRBJ2-3; perhaps D is TRBD1 or TRBD2 (7 bases each). The CDR3 is made up of 16 amino acids. V lost 4 bases to trimming and J lost 0 bases, with 15 bases between them. In germline, CDR1 is SGHRS, CDR2 YFSETQ. CDR3 loop: CASSRGGTESTDTQYF. The CDR3, as DNA: TGCGCCAGCAGCAGGGGGGGGACAGAAAGCACAGATACGCAGTATTTT.

The CDR3 is CASSFSGLGELFF. The DNA of the CDR3 is TGTGCCAGCAGTTTTAGCGGGTTAGGGGAGCTGTTTTTT. This rearrangement joins TRBV27 to TRBJ2-2; 7 bases fit TRBD2. V was clipped by 3 bases and J by 8 bases; unmatched bases: 3. The CDR3 runs 13 residues. The germline CDR1 and CDR2 sequences are MNHEY and SMNVEV (reference sequence).

This clone appeared many times. The chain links TRBV19 to TRBJ1-1; D is uncertain. The CDR3 is 15 residues long. V was cut by 3 bases and J by 0 bases, with 11 bases left in between. Germline V lookup: CDR1 LNHDA, CDR2 SQIVND (reference sequence). The CDR3 sequence: CASSIWANMNTEAFF. The CDR3 DNA reads as TGTGCCAGTAGTATTTGGGCCAACATGAACACTGAAGCTTTCTTT.

A note on this clone: At one boundary the junction diverges from the germline segment, which might be a read error. The chain has TRBV6-1 and TRBJ1-2; 9 bases match TRBD1. CDR1 and CDR2 (germline): MNHNS, SASEGT. The CDR3 loop spans 13 amino acids. The CDR3 reads CVSSRDRANGYTF. The CDR3 bases are TGTGTCAGCAGCCGGGACAGGGCTAATGGCTACACCTTC.

This clone was observed at least ten times. This rearrangement joins TRBV28 to TRBJ1-4; unclear D gene. The V end was cut by 7 bases, the J end by 7 bases, with 13 bases between. Per the germline V gene, CDR1 is MDHEN and CDR2 is SYDVKM. The CDR3 contains 13 residues. CDR3 protein: CASNTGKVEKLFF. Here the CDR3 DNA reads TGTGCCAGCAACACGGGAAAGGTTGAAAAACTGTTTTTT.